The 3 T cell receptor beta chains below all came from one sample that was sequenced in a study of monozygotic twins with cystic fibrosis. Here immunoSEQ multiplex PCR was the method, and the copy in TCRdb shows in-frame clones only, minus some. The sample shows around 35,000 clones, about 80% of them seen only once. The sequenced sample was blood. The receptors derive from a girl under 10 years old with cystic fibrosis.

This chain links TRBV5-8 with TRBJ1-2; no firm D call. V was clipped by 4 bases and J by 4 bases, with 11 bases between them. Germline lookup yields CDR1 SGHTS and CDR2 YDEGEE. The CDR3 contains 13 residues. The CDR3 DNA is TGTGCCAGCAGCCACACAGCTATCTATGGCTACACCTTC. This sequence encodes CASSHTAIYGYTF. Looking up the rest from reference TRBV5-8 and TRBJ1-2 gives the full variable domain: EAGVTQSPTHLIKTRGQQATLRCSPISGHTSVYWYQQALGLGLQFLLWYDEGEERNRGNFPPRFSGRQFPNYSSELNVNALELEDSALYLCASSHTAIYGYTFGSGTRLTVV.

This clone has only a few counts. The chain combines TRBV7-4 with TRBJ1-1; possible D gene TRBD1, 6 bases. The V end was cut by 4 bases, the J end by 3 bases, with 12 bases between. Looked up from germline, CDR1 is SGHVT and CDR2 is SQSDAQ. The CDR3 extends over 14 amino acids. The CDR3 DNA follows: TGTGCCAGCAGCTACAGGGTTGGGTACACTGAAGCTTTCTTT. Translation: CASSYRVGYTEAFF.

The V call is TRBV11-2, the J call TRBJ2-7, with 9 nucleotides matching TRBD1. V lost 6 bases, J lost 9 bases, and 9 bases stayed unmatched. Germline CDR1 reads SGHAT; CDR2 reads FQNNGV. This CDR3 has 13 amino acids. The CDR3 is CASRPTGGSGQYF. DNA for the CDR3: TGTGCCAGCAGGCCAACAGGGGGCTCGGGGCAGTACTTC.